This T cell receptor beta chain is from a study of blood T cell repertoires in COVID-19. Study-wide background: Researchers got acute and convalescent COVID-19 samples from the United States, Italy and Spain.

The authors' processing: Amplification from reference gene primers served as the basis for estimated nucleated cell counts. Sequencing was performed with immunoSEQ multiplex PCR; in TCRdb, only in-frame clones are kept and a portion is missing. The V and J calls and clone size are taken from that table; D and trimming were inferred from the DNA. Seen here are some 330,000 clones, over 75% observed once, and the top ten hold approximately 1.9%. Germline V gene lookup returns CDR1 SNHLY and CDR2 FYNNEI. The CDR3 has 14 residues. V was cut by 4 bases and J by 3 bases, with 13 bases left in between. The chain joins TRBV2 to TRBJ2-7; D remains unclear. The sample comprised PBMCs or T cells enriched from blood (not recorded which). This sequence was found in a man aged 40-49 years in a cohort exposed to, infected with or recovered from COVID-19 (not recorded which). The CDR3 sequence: CASSVRELVYEQYF. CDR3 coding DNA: TGTGCCAGCAGTGTTCGAGAACTTGTCTACGAGCAGTACTTC. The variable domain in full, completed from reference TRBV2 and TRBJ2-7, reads EPEVTQTPSHQVTQMGQEVILRCVPISNHLYFYWYRQILGQKVEFLVSFYNNEISEKSEIFDDQFSVERPDGSNFTLKIRSTKLEDSAMYFCASSVRELVYEQYFGPGTRLTVT.